There are a few counts of the clone carrying this T cell receptor (beta chain). As TCR cDNA was made by 5'RACE template switching, a universal primer site and UMIs were added. A single record per CDR3 protein comes from TCRdb applying MiXCR to the 5' RACE reads. The sample has a few hundred thousand distinct CDR3 sequences; roughly 4% are singletons. This sample is part of a study of T cells after yellow fever vaccination. V was cut by 0 bases and J by 3 bases, with 12 bases left in between. This CDR3 spans 16 amino acids. Germline V gene data show CDR1 as SGHTA and CDR2 as FQGNSA. The source is a man between 18 and 29 years old who received the YFV17D yellow fever vaccine. The source material was PBMCs, sampled 5 days after the yellow fever booster vaccination. V and J are TRBV7-2 and TRBJ1-3; D is perhaps TRBD1 (6 bases). CDR3 loop: CASSLAYGGLGNTIYF. CDR3 bases: TGTGCCAGCAGCTTAGCGTACGGGGGGCTTGGAAACACCATATATTTT. Drawing the rest from reference TRBV7-2 and TRBJ1-3, the complete variable domain is GAGVSQSPSNKVTEKGKDVELRCDPISGHTALYWYRQSLGQGLEFLIYFQGNSAPDKSGLPSDRFSAERTGGSVSTLTIQRTQQEDSAVYLCASSLAYGGLGNTIYFGEGSWLTVV.